The clone carrying this T cell receptor beta chain has at least ten counts. Its antigen is not identified. Alongside a J-beta primer mix, a sample-barcoded 5' primer served in a second PCR lasting about 7 to 11 cycles. TCRdb reprocessed the 5' RACE reads with MiXCR, giving one entry per CDR3 protein. The table has hundreds of thousands of distinct CDR3 sequences, approximately 29% seen once. Losses at the gene ends were 3 bases for V and 4 bases for J; bases not matched to a gene: 7. Germline-derived CDR1 and CDR2 are MNHNS and SASEGT. This CDR3 is 15 amino acids long. The data were obtained in a study of blood T cells in healthy people across ages. Overall study results and limits: Diversity was higher, and naive CD4+ cells more numerous, in long-lived donors than in aged donors.

Sequencing input: blood. This TCR derives from a woman of 80 years or more in good health. The rearrangement links TRBV6-1 to TRBJ2-5; the match to TRBD1 covers 8 bases. Here the CDR3 reads CASSDLGDRGETQYF. CDR3 bases: TGTGCCAGCAGTGATTTAGGTGACAGGGGAGAGACCCAGTACTTC.